This TCR beta chain was profiled in a study of metastatic and nonmetastatic thyroid tumors. Background on the study: For malignant and benign thyroid patients, tumor or nodule tissue and blood were the sources whose repertoires were compared. Study results and limitations: Relative to benign nodules, malignant thyroid tumors were reportedly characterized by significantly elevated TCR beta diversity in blood and tumor.

Trimming removed 0 bases from V and 4 bases from J, with 6 bases in between. The length of the CDR3 is 13 residues. Germline CDR1 is LGHDT and CDR2 is YNNKEL (reference sequence). The entire patient cohort was treatment-naive prior to thyroid surgery. Per the original data handling: CDR3 was compared across clinicopathological groups, and the resulting differences were used to build a distant-metastasis classifier for papillary thyroid cancer. From the PCR reads, TCRdb re-called clones with MiXCR. TCRdb assigned the V and J calls; the authors' analysis was not used. The sample has tens of thousands of clones; around 14% are singletons. This clone has at least ten counts. What it binds is unknown.

Sequencing was performed on blood. The chain is built from TRBV3-1 and TRBJ1-1; D gene uncertain. The source is a male donor with papillary thyroid cancer or a benign thyroid nodule (not recorded which). Some clones in this sample may be carry-over from other donors' samples. DNA for the CDR3: TGTGCCAGCAGCCAAGATCAAAGCACTGAAGCTTTCTTT. Its protein is CASSQDQSTEAFF.